The entry below describes one T cell receptor (beta chain). The repertoire was sequenced with immunoSEQ multiplex PCR; TCRdb's copy has only in-frame clones and lacks some. The table lists about 200,000 clones, 82% of them singletons. The data belong to a study of blood T cell repertoires in COVID-19. Germline CDR1 is SNHLY and CDR2 is FYNNEI. Unmatched junction bases numbered 8, after V lost 6 bases and J lost 3 bases. The CDR3 contains 15 residues. This chain links TRBV2 with TRBJ2-1; 7 nucleotides line up with TRBD1. Sequencing used PBMCs or T cells enriched from blood (not recorded which). The receptor comes from a woman aged 60 to 75 with acute COVID-19. The CDR3 coding sequence is TGTGCCAGCAGGACAACCACAGGGGACTACAATGAGCAGTTCTTC. Translating gives CASRTTTGDYNEQFF.